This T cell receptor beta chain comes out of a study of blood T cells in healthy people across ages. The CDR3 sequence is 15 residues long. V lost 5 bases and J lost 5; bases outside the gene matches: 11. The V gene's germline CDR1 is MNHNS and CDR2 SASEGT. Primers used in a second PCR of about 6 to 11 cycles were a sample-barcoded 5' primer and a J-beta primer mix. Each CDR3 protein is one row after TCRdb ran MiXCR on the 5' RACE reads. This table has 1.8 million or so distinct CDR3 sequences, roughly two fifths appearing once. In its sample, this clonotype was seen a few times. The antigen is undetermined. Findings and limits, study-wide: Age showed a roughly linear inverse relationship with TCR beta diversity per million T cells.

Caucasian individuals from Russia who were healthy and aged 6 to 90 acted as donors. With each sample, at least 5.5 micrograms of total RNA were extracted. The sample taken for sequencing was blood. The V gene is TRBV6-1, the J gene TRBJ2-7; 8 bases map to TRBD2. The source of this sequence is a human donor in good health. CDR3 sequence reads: CASSFSGKIPDEQYF. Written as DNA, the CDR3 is TGTGCCAGCAGTTTTAGCGGGAAGATTCCTGACGAGCAGTACTTC.